Shown below are 25 T cell receptor beta chains from a single sample sequenced in a study of vaccination and CD4 T cells after COVID-19 (dated by TCRdb to 2021 to 2024). Library generation was performed with PCR. TCRdb lists the instrument as Illumina iSeq 100. At the Johns Hopkins FTIC core, DNA from the cultured CD4+ T cells underwent TCR sequencing with the Oncomine TCR Beta short-read assay. TCRdb ran its own pipeline on the public reads, namely fastp trimming at Q25 and MiXCR clone calling, and kept in-frame beta chains. Records with the same CDR3 protein are collapsed into one entry carrying the most frequent genes and DNA. The table for this sample lists approximately 18,000 distinct CDR3 sequences; roughly 56% of them were counted only once. Around a tenth of the sample lies in the top ten. These TCRs are of unknown antigen specificity. This sample's treatment or condition label indicates: roughly ten-day PBMC culture with coronavirus spike peptide pools or control peptides (ViraFEST assay).

Source material: CD4+ T cells from blood, cultured in vitro. These receptors all come from a human donor who had recovered from COVID-19.

J is TRBJ2-7 and V is TRBV20-1; 8 bases fit TRBD2. The CDR3 runs 14 residues. With 6 bases clipped from V and 4 bases from J, the junction kept 11 bases outside the gene matches. CDR1 and CDR2 (germline): DFQATT, SNEGSKA (reference sequence). The CDR3 spells CSAVSGTTYYEQYF. DNA of the CDR3: TGCAGTGCCGTTAGCGGGACGACCTATTACGAGCAGTACTTC.

The chain uses TRBV20-1 and TRBJ1-2, with unresolved D. The V and J ends lost 5 bases and 6 bases respectively, with 13 bases between them. Germline CDR1 is DFQATT and CDR2 is SNEGSKA (reference sequence). The CDR3 covers 12 residues. CDR3 nucleotide sequence: TGCAGTGCTTCGGACGGGCATGATGGCTACACCTTC. Protein sequence: CSASDGHDGYTF.

This clonotype was counted between two and nine times. The chain carries TRBV4-2 and TRBJ1-6; possible D gene TRBD1, 6 bases. Looked up from germline, CDR1 is LGHNA and CDR2 is YNFKEQ. The V gene lost 2 bases and the J gene lost 10 bases, with 12 bases spanning the gap. This CDR3 contains 14 residues. CDR3 nucleotide sequence: TGTGCCAGCAGCCAATACAGGGTTGGATCACCCCTCCACTTT. It encodes CASSQYRVGSPLHF.

This clonotype has more than one count but fewer than ten. The J gene is TRBJ2-5, the V gene TRBV7-2; 9 bases agree with TRBD2. The CDR3 spans 16 residues. J was trimmed by 1 base and V by 1 base; bases with no gene match: 4. CDR1 SGHTA and CDR2 FQGNSA come from the germline V gene. Here the CDR3 reads CASSLVLAGPQETQYF. The CDR3 nucleotides read TGTGCCAGCAGCTTAGTTCTAGCGGGACCCCAAGAGACCCAGTACTTC.

This chain links TRBV28 with TRBJ1-1; D not resolved. Deletions cut 6 bases from V and 10 bases from J, with 24 bases between. Germline CDR1 and CDR2: MDHEN and SYDVKM. The CDR3 length is 15 residues. The CDR3 DNA sequence: TGTGCCAGCAGCTCACCCACCTCCGACCGAGATCGAGCTTTCTTT. This translates into CASSSPTSDRDRAFF. The full variable domain, completed using reference TRBV28 and TRBJ1-1, is DVKVTQSSRYLVKRTGEKVFLECVQDMDHENMFWYRQDPGLGLRLIYFSYDVKMKEKGDIPEGYSVSREKKERFSLILESASTNQTSMYLCASSSPTSDRDRAFFGQGTRLTVV.

J is TRBJ2-2 and V is TRBV20-1, with D maybe TRBD2 (5 bases). V lost 1 base, J lost 8 bases, and 11 bases lay in between. CDR3 length equals 13 residues. The germline V gene encodes CDR1 DFQATT and CDR2 SNEGSKA (reference sequence). DNA of the CDR3: TGCAGTGCTAGAGGAACCGGGAAGGGGGAGCTGTTTTTT. Amino acid sequence: CSARGTGKGELFF.

The V and J genes are TRBV14 and TRBJ1-5; D remains unclear. This CDR3 region has 13 residues. Trimming cost V 0 bases and J 4 bases, with 4 bases left between them. Germline loops: CDR1 SGHDN, CDR2 FVKESK. The CDR3 loop is CASSQDLNQPQHF. The CDR3 nucleotides are TGTGCCAGCAGCCAAGATCTAAATCAGCCCCAGCATTTT.

The rearrangement joins TRBV4-3 to TRBJ2-7; the D gene is possibly TRBD2 (5 bases). The length of the CDR3 is 16 residues. V lost 4 bases and J lost 1, with 17 bases in between. From germline, CDR1 is LGHNA and CDR2 YSLEER. CDR3: CASSPTFLGGSYEQYF. The CDR3 DNA sequence: TGCGCCAGCAGCCCTACCTTTCTCGGCGGGTCCTACGAGCAGTACTTC.

The chain joins TRBV12-3 or TRBV12-4 to TRBJ2-6; no definite D call. This CDR3 has 16 residues. Trimming took 5 bases from V and 0 from J, leaving 11 bases between them. In nucleotides, the CDR3 is TGTGCCAGCAGTCCGGTACACTCCTCTGGGGCCAACGTCCTGACTTTC. Translating it yields CASSPVHSSGANVLTF.

In this sample, this clonotype turned up once. DNA of the CDR3: TGCGCCAGCAGCCGGTCCTTAGCGGGAGAGCTTGAGCAGTTCTTC. Amino acid sequence: CASSRSLAGELEQFF. The V gene is TRBV4-1, the J gene TRBJ2-1; 9 positions match TRBD2. The CDR3 has 15 amino acids. Germline CDR1 is MGHRA and CDR2 is YSYEKL. V lost 4 bases to trimming and J lost 9 bases; unmatched junction nucleotides: 10.

This chain joins TRBV28 and TRBJ1-2; a weak D match, TRBD1 (6 bases). This CDR3 is built from 14 residues. Germline loops: CDR1 MDHEN, CDR2 SYDVKM. Trimming removed 4 bases at V and 2 bases at J, with 11 bases between. The CDR3 reads CASSSSGANYGYTF. The CDR3, as DNA: TGTGCCAGCAGTTCCTCAGGGGCAAACTATGGCTACACCTTC.

The rearrangement uses TRBV20-1 and TRBJ2-1; 8 positions match TRBD1. Near its end, the DNA agrees better with TRBJ2-7, so the J call may be wrong. The CDR3 spans 15 residues. The germline gives CDR1 DFQATT, CDR2 SNEGSKA (reference sequence). In nucleotides, the CDR3 is TGCAGTGCTACCGCCTCCAGGGGGCCAGGCCACGAGCAGTACTTC. Amino acids: CSATASRGPGHEQYF.

This clonotype was observed a few times. The chain is built from TRBV11-3 and TRBJ2-1; D unclear. Per the germline V gene, CDR1 is SGHNT and CDR2 is YENEEA. V lost 5 bases and J 0 bases, leaving 14 bases between the germline ends. This CDR3 has 16 amino acids. The CDR3 bases are TGTGCCAGCAGCCCCCCTGACGGACGCTCCTACAATGAGCAGTTCTTC. It codes for CASSPPDGRSYNEQFF.

Regarding this clonotype: Relative to the germline gene, one junction end is altered; a read error may explain this. This chain joins TRBV27 and TRBJ2-5, with D tentatively TRBD1 or TRBD2 (5 bases each). The CDR3 is 13 residues long. In germline, CDR1 is MNHEY, CDR2 SMNVEV (reference sequence). The CDR3 region has the DNA TGTGCCAGCCGGCCCCGGTTAGGGGAGACCCGGTACTTC. Encoded protein: CASRPRLGETRYF.

The chain joins TRBV5-1 to TRBJ2-3; TRBD1 is a possible D gene (5 bases). CDR1 is SGHRS, CDR2 YFSETQ, per germline. This CDR3 is 13 amino acids long. V was pared by 4 bases and J by 3 bases, with 9 bases between. The CDR3 DNA follows: TGCGCCAGCAGCATCAGGGAAACAGATACGCAGTATTTT. This encodes CASSIRETDTQYF.

The chain couples TRBV5-8 to TRBJ1-5; D uncertain. CDR1 SGHTS and CDR2 YDEGEE come from the germline V gene. The V end was cut by 2 bases, the J end by 0 bases, with 15 bases between. The CDR3 extends over 17 amino acids. The CDR3 loop reads CASSFNPNSDSNQPQHF. DNA for the CDR3: TGTGCCAGCAGCTTTAACCCAAATTCCGATAGCAATCAGCCCCAGCATTTT.

The rearrangement uses TRBV6-1 and TRBJ1-1; 9 bases are shared with TRBD1. Germline CDR1 reads MNHNS; CDR2 reads SASEGT. The CDR3 is 15 amino acids. Losses at the gene ends were 5 bases for V and 1 base for J; bases not matched to a gene: 5. The CDR3 spells CASSHQTGGNTEAFF. The CDR3 DNA reads as TGTGCCAGCAGTCATCAGACAGGGGGGAACACTGAAGCTTTCTTT.

This rearrangement joins TRBV2 to TRBJ2-3; the D gene is possibly TRBD2 (6 bases). Trimming stripped 4 bases from V and 1 base from J, with 12 bases between. Germline-derived CDR1 and CDR2 are SNHLY and FYNNEI. The CDR3 loop spans 15 amino acids. Here the CDR3 DNA reads TGTGCCAGCAGTGGAACTAGCAGACGCACAGATACGCAGTATTTT. As protein: CASSGTSRRTDTQYF.

The rearrangement uses TRBV2 and TRBJ1-2; D is perhaps TRBD1 (6 bases). Looked up from germline, CDR1 is SNHLY and CDR2 is FYNNEI. CDR3 size: 12 residues. Trimming left V 6 bases short and J 3 bases short, with 8 bases between. The CDR3 nucleotides are TGTGCCAGCAGGAGGGGGGACTATGGCTACACCTTC. It yields the protein CASRRGDYGYTF.

This clonotype was counted a few times. A read error may account for a junction end that differs from germline. The chain is built from TRBV7-7 and TRBJ2-1; D is unresolved. Germline V gives CDR1 SSHAT, CDR2 FNYEAQ (reference sequence). CDR3 length: 14 residues. The CDR3 bases are TGTGCTAGCAGCTTATCTCCTACCGACAATGAGCAGTTCTTC. This encodes CASSLSPTDNEQFF. The variable domain in full, completed from reference TRBV7-7 and TRBJ2-1, reads GAGVSQSPRYKVTKRGQDVTLRCDPISSHATLYWYQQALGQGPEFLTYFNYEAQPDKSGLPSDRFSAERPEGSISTLTIQRTEQRDSAMYRCASSLSPTDNEQFFGPGTRLTVL.

The V call is TRBV11-2, the J call TRBJ2-5; D unresolved. This CDR3 spans 15 amino acids. V lost 0 bases to trimming and J lost 5 bases, with 13 bases between them. CDR1 and CDR2 (germline): SGHAT, FQNNGV. The CDR3 loop is CASSLDSTAGETQYF. CDR3 bases: TGTGCCAGCAGCTTAGATTCCACTGCCGGGGAGACCCAGTACTTC. Drawing the rest from reference TRBV11-2 and TRBJ2-5, the complete variable domain is EAGVAQSPRYKIIEKRQSVAFWCNPISGHATLYWYQQILGQGPKLLIQFQNNGVVDDSQLPKDRFSAERLKGVDSTLKIQPAKLEDSAVYLCASSLDSTAGETQYFGPGTRLLVL.

This clonotype was observed a handful of times. The rearrangement links TRBV5-4 to TRBJ2-1; either TRBD1 or TRBD2 may fit D (5 bases each). The germline CDR1 and CDR2 sequences are SGHNT and YYREEE (reference sequence). V was shortened by 5 bases and J by 5 bases, with 11 bases between the two germline ends. This CDR3 has 13 residues. In DNA, the CDR3 is TGTGCCAGCAGTCGGGACGGGAACAATGAGCAGTTCTTC. The encoded protein is CASSRDGNNEQFF.

The chain links TRBV9 to TRBJ2-2; D is perhaps TRBD2 (6 bases). Germline CDR1 and CDR2: SGDLS and YYNGEE. The V end was cut by 9 bases, the J end by 6 bases, with 12 bases between. This CDR3 spans 12 amino acids. The CDR3: CATFCGAGELFF. The CDR3 nucleotides read TGTGCCACCTTCTGCGGGGCCGGGGAGCTGTTTTTT.

This clonotype has just a few counts. The chain combines TRBV19 with TRBJ1-5; 7 bases match TRBD1. CDR1 is LNHDA, CDR2 SQIVND, per germline (reference sequence). V lost 5 bases to trimming and J lost 6 bases; unmatched junction nucleotides: 4. This CDR3 has 13 amino acids. The CDR3 nucleotides are TGTGCCAGTAGTCCCGACAGGGTTCAGCCCCAGCATTTT. Amino acid sequence: CASSPDRVQPQHF.

This clonotype was seen only once. Relative to the germline gene, one junction end is altered; a read error may explain this. The rearrangement uses TRBV9 and TRBJ1-2, with D perhaps TRBD1 (5 bases). The germline CDR1 and CDR2 sequences are SGDLS and YYNGEE. The length of the CDR3 is 15 residues. The CDR3 region has the DNA TGTGCCAGCAGCGTAAGTGGGACGGTAAACTATGGCTGCACCTTC. This sequence encodes CASSVSGTVNYGCTF.